A single sample is the source of the 19 T cell receptor beta chains below, sequenced in a study of T cells in Graves' hyperthyroidism and ophthalmopathy. It was RNA transcripts that yielded the amplified TCR beta CDR3 regions. HTBI primers were used for first-round RT-PCR of the TCR CDR3. From the multiplex PCR reads, TCRdb called clonotypes with MiXCR, one entry per CDR3 protein. Of approximately 600,000 distinct CDR3 sequences in the sample, around 14% were seen once. The source material was blood. The receptors derive from a woman aged 18 to 35 with Graves' ophthalmopathy.

This clonotype was detected ten times or more. The CDR3 sequence: CASSLGGTLNTEAFF. CDR3 DNA: TGTGCCAGCAGCTTAGGGGGCACCTTGAACACTGAAGCTTTCTTT. This chain joins TRBV7-3 and TRBJ1-1; D perhaps matches TRBD1 (6 bases). CDR3 length: 15 residues. Trimming took off 2 bases at V and 0 bases at J, with 10 bases between the two ends. CDR1 and CDR2 (germline): SGHTA, FQGTGA.

This clonotype was observed many times. The chain joins TRBV5-5 to TRBJ2-7; possibly TRBD2 for D (6 bases). Trimming pared 4 bases from V and 6 bases from J, leaving 17 bases between. This CDR3 spans 14 amino acids. Looked up from germline, CDR1 is SGHKS and CDR2 is YYEKEE (reference sequence). DNA of the CDR3: TGTGCCAGCAGCCTCAGACTAGATCCAGCCGAGCAGTACTTC. Its translation is CASSLRLDPAEQYF.

Ten or more counts support this clonotype. The chain carries TRBV7-9 and TRBJ1-1; D unresolved. Germline V lookup: CDR1 SEHNR, CDR2 FQNEAQ (reference sequence). This CDR3 has 13 amino acids. Trimming shortened V by 5 bases and J by 6 bases, and 13 bases separated the two germline ends. This chain's CDR3 is CASSRVSPSEAFF. The CDR3 bases are TGTGCCAGCAGCCGAGTGTCCCCTTCTGAAGCTTTCTTT.

This chain joins TRBV28 and TRBJ1-1; no firm D call. CDR3 length: 16 residues. Trimming shortened V by 2 bases and J by 1 base, and 14 bases separated the two germline ends. Per the germline V gene, CDR1 is MDHEN and CDR2 is SYDVKM. The CDR3 sequence: CASSLLPTWENTEAFF. For the CDR3, the DNA is TGTGCCAGCAGTTTACTGCCCACCTGGGAGAACACTGAAGCTTTCTTT.

This clonotype came up many times. The DNA for the CDR3 is TGTGCCAGCAGCTTGGGGCTAGCGACTCCCCCAGAGACCCAGTACTTC. Its translation is CASSLGLATPPETQYF. The chain employs TRBV7-9 and TRBJ2-5; the D gene is possibly TRBD2 (6 bases). CDR1 and CDR2 from the germline V gene are SEHNR and FQNEAQ (reference sequence). V was clipped by 3 bases and J by 4 bases, with 18 bases between them. This CDR3 spans 16 amino acids.

This clonotype was counted at least ten times. V usage is TRBV11-3 and J usage is TRBJ2-2, with D uncertain. V was cut by 1 base and J by 3 bases, with 3 bases left in between. The germline CDR1 and CDR2 sequences are SGHNT and YENEEA. The CDR3 is 13 amino acids. CDR3 sequence: CASSLADTGELFF. The CDR3 DNA reads TGTGCCAGCAGCTTAGCCGACACCGGGGAGCTGTTTTTT. The full variable domain, rest sourced from reference TRBV11-3 and TRBJ2-2, is EAGVVQSPRYKIIEKKQPVAFWCNPISGHNTLYWYLQNLGQGPELLIRYENEEAVDDSQLPKDRFSAERLKGVDSTLKIQPAELGDSAVYLCASSLADTGELFFGEGSRLTVL.

V and J are TRBV5-4 and TRBJ1-2; 7 bases align to TRBD1. The CDR3 is 17 amino acids. The J segment lost 2 bases and the V segment lost 4 bases, leaving 14 bases of the junction unmatched. Looked up from germline, CDR1 is SGHNT and CDR2 is YYREEE (reference sequence). DNA for the CDR3: TGTGCCAGCAGCCCGGGGGGGGGGACAGACCTAAACTATGGCTACACCTTC. Protein: CASSPGGGTDLNYGYTF. Full variable domain (outside the CDR3, taken from reference TRBV5-4 and TRBJ1-2): ETGVTQSPTHLIKTRGQQVTLRCSSQSGHNTVSWYQQALGQGPQFIFQYYREEENGRGNFPPRFSGLQFPNYSSELNVNALELDDSALYLCASSPGGGTDLNYGYTFGSGTRLTVV.

The chain carries TRBV29-1 and TRBJ2-7, with D possibly TRBD1 on 5 matching bases. The V and J ends lost 4 bases and 0 bases respectively, with 10 bases between them. The germline CDR1 and CDR2 sequences are SQVTM and ANQGSEA. The CDR3 loop spans 13 amino acids. CDR3 in DNA: TGCAGCGTTGGTCAGGGATACTCCTACGAGCAGTACTTC. As protein: CSVGQGYSYEQYF.

Turning to this clonotype: This may come from a read error, since a much larger clone is one base off. V gene TRBV6-1 combines with J gene TRBJ2-1, with 7 bases lining up with TRBD2. This CDR3 is built from 18 residues. V lost 1 base and J lost 0; bases outside the gene matches: 9. Germline values: CDR1 MNHNS, CDR2 SASEGT. The chain's CDR3 is CASSEVILAASSYNEQFF. The CDR3 bases are TGTGCCAGCAGTGAAGTTATCCTAGCGGCAAGCTCCTACAATGAGCAGTTCTTC.

The gene calls are TRBV9 and TRBJ1-6, with D hard to call. CDR3 length equals 11 residues. CDR1 is SGDLS, CDR2 YYNGEE, per germline. The germline V and J ends were trimmed by 3 bases and 12 bases, with 7 bases remaining between them. The CDR3 nucleotides are TGTGCCAGCAGCGAGGGCGGACCCCTCCACTTT. This codes for CASSEGGPLHF.

This clonotype appeared a few times. The CDR3 loop is CASSPRTGANTGELFF. In nucleotides, the CDR3 is TGTGCCAGCTCTCCCCGGACAGGCGCTAACACCGGGGAGCTGTTTTTT. The chain is built from TRBV18 and TRBJ2-2; 7 bases are a match to TRBD1. The germline V gene has CDR1 KGHSH and CDR2 LQKENI. This CDR3 is 16 amino acids long. V trimming: 6 bases; J trimming: 2 bases; junction bases outside the gene matches: 9.

The chain combines TRBV5-5 with TRBJ2-1, with TRBD2 identical over 10 bases. Germline values: CDR1 SGHKS, CDR2 YYEKEE (reference sequence). The V segment lost 4 bases and the J segment 8 bases; nucleotides outside the gene matches: 9. CDR3 length: 15 amino acids. CDR3 protein: CASSPHLAGVHEQFF. The DNA for the CDR3 is TGTGCCAGCAGCCCACACCTAGCGGGAGTCCATGAGCAGTTCTTC.

This clonotype was found a few times. The chain employs TRBV29-1 and TRBJ2-5; D call uncertain. CDR1 SQVTM and CDR2 ANQGSEA come from the germline V gene. Trimming took 6 bases from V and 3 from J, leaving 11 bases between them. The CDR3 is made up of 12 amino acids. As DNA, the CDR3 is TGCAGCGTCCCTCCCGAAAAAGAGACCCAGTACTTC. Translating gives CSVPPEKETQYF.

The sample holds a few counts of this clonotype. The chain joins TRBV4-1 to TRBJ1-2; 10 bases fit TRBD1. Unmatched junction bases numbered 3, after V lost 3 bases and J lost 8 bases. This CDR3 region has 13 residues. The germline V gene has CDR1 MGHRA and CDR2 YSYEKL. The CDR3 loop reads CASSHRTGGGYTF. CDR3 bases: TGCGCCAGCAGCCACCGGACAGGGGGGGGCTACACCTTC.

As to this clonotype: Being one base from a much bigger clone, this may be a read error. The chain links TRBV11-1 to TRBJ2-3; no firm D call. The CDR3 is 17 amino acids. Between the trimmed V and J ends, which lost 1 base and 1 base, there was a span of 15 bases. CDR1 SGHAT and CDR2 FQDESV come from the germline V gene (reference sequence). The CDR3 reads CASSLESLISRTDTQYF. Written as DNA, the CDR3 is TGTGCCAGCAGCTTAGAGTCGCTCATCTCTCGCACAGATACGCAGTATTTT.

The table lists this clonotype with many counts. The chain has TRBV30 and TRBJ1-1; 7 bases map to TRBD1. This CDR3 has 13 residues. CDR1 GTSNPN and CDR2 SVGIG come from the germline V gene (reference sequence). J lost 7 bases, V lost 3 bases, and 8 bases had no gene match. CDR3: CAWSSPGQSEAFF. Written as DNA, the CDR3 is TGTGCCTGGAGCTCCCCGGGACAGAGTGAAGCTTTCTTT.

This clonotype was detected ten times or more. This chain joins TRBV20-1 and TRBJ2-3; D might be TRBD2 (6 bases). With 6 bases removed from V and 0 bases from J, the gap between germline ends came to 16 bases. This CDR3 region has 15 residues. CDR1 is DFQATT, CDR2 SNEGSKA, per germline (reference sequence). DNA of the CDR3: TGCAGTGCCATAAACAGCGGGTCTAGCACAGATACGCAGTATTTT. Protein sequence: CSAINSGSSTDTQYF.

This clonotype has a count of ten or more. V gene TRBV9 combines with J gene TRBJ1-2, with 9 bases lining up with TRBD1. Germline V gives CDR1 SGDLS, CDR2 YYNGEE. The CDR3 consists of 15 residues. The junction had 6 bases not matched to a gene; V was cut back by 3 bases and J by 3 bases. As DNA, the CDR3 is TGTGCCAGCAGCGGTCAACAGGGGGCCGACTATGGCTACACCTTC. Translation gives CASSGQQGADYGYTF. Full variable domain (remainder filled in from reference TRBV9 and TRBJ1-2): DSGVTQTPKHLITATGQRVTLRCSPRSGDLSVYWYQQSLDQGLQFLIQYYNGEERAKGNILERFSAQQFPDLHSELNLSSLELGDSALYFCASSGQQGADYGYTFGSGTRLTVV.

The table lists this clonotype with many counts. The rearrangement joins TRBV6-2 or TRBV6-3 to TRBJ2-7, with unresolved D. Germline V CDR1 and CDR2: MNHEY, SVGEGT. There are 15 residues in the CDR3. Trimming cost V 2 bases and J 6 bases, with 17 bases left between them. The CDR3 protein is CASSYLGPPSGEQYF. In DNA form, the CDR3 reads TGTGCCAGCAGTTACCTCGGGCCCCCCTCGGGCGAGCAGTACTTC.